This T cell receptor beta chain originates from a study of T cells in localized non-small cell lung cancer. This clone was counted once. The antigen is not known. Study results and caveats: Highest T cell clonality was seen in uninvolved adjacent lung, surpassing that measured in tumor.

The length of the CDR3 is 14 residues. Germline CDR1 is LNHNV and CDR2 is YYDKDF (reference sequence). The ends were cut back, 6 bases at V and 0 bases at J, with 11 bases in the middle. Libraries were prepared by immunoSEQ multiplex PCR; TCRdb keeps only in-frame clonotypes and omits some of them. The table shows some 30,000 clones, with under 95% occurring only once. The chain uses TRBV15 and TRBJ1-2, with D unresolved. The starting material was peripheral blood, obtained before any cancer treatment. The sequence was collected from a woman between 35 and 75 years old with stage I lung adenocarcinoma. The CDR3 nucleotides are TGTGCCACCAGTCCCCGGATAGCTAACTATGGCTACACCTTC. Protein: CATSPRIANYGYTF.